This entry is about one TCR beta chain. These data originate in a study of OX40 agonist ivuxolimab in advanced cancers. This table comes from immunoSEQ multiplex PCR, and its TCRdb copy is limited to in-frame clones, with some not included. This table holds 90,000 or so clones, 75% to 95% found once. This CDR3 contains 12 residues. Between the trimmed V and J ends, which lost 4 bases and 3 bases, there was a span of 9 bases. The germline V gene has CDR1 GTSNPN and CDR2 SVGIG (reference sequence). Sample: CD4+ or CD8+ T cells sorted from blood, taken in a trial of the OX40 agonist ivuxolimab. The sequence was obtained from an adult with an advanced solid tumor such as melanoma, head and neck, liver or kidney cancer. The V call is TRBV30, the J call TRBJ2-5; possibly TRBD1 for D (6 bases). CDR3 sequence: CAWTGDEETQYF. The DNA for the CDR3 is TGTGCCTGGACAGGGGATGAAGAGACCCAGTACTTC.